In this sample, the clone carrying this T cell receptor beta chain turned up once. TCRdb's table, derived via immunoSEQ multiplex PCR, lists solely in-frame clones and lacks some. The sample lists 2,500,000 or so clones; 93% were seen once. Germline CDR1 reads SGHAT; CDR2 reads FQNNGV. This CDR3 is 15 amino acids long. Trimming pared 5 bases from V and 4 bases from J, leaving 15 bases between. The record originates from a study of shared clonotypes between healthy human individuals. The receptor's source is a man aged 18 to 29 in good health. Some clones in this sample may be carry-over from other donors' samples. The chain couples TRBV11-2 to TRBJ2-1; D is unclear. The source material was naive CD4+ T cells from PBMCs. Subset denoted: CD45RA+ positively selected. Here the CDR3 reads CASSVTAAVYNEQFF. The CDR3 nucleotides are TGTGCCAGCAGCGTGACCGCAGCCGTATACAATGAGCAGTTCTTC.